Sequencing of this T cell receptor (beta chain) was carried out in a study of T cell repertoires in cytomegalovirus infection. Across the whole study: The authors used CMV epitopes that were HLA-C-restricted (recently identified) and HLA-B-restricted (well studied). CMV infection together with matching HLA type was indicated by public TCR beta signatures.

Remarks on this clonotype: Antigen specificity is unknown.

V was clipped by 2 bases and J by 8 bases, with 13 bases between them. The CDR3 is made up of 14 amino acids. Germline V gene sequence: CDR1 SGHTA, CDR2 FQGTGA. Notes on the study in general: Carriers of CMV plus the relevant HLA were identified by cumulative public TCR beta family frequency. HLA-C-restricted CMV-specific TCR beta clonotypes prevailed in the ex vivo response.

TCRdb reanalysed the reads using MiXCR and keeps one entry per CDR3 protein. The table includes about 920,000 distinct CDR3 sequences, about a third detected once. The receptor's source is a human donor in good health (CMV status not recorded). Some clones in this sample may be carry-over from other donors' samples. Here the sequenced sample was cultured CD8+ T cells from PBMCs, taken from culture after CMV antigen stimulation. The chain links TRBV7-3 to TRBJ2-1, with D maybe TRBD1 (5 bases). DNA of the CDR3: TGTGCCAGCAGCTTAGGAACCAGGGTCTATGAGCAGTTCTTC. Its protein is CASSLGTRVYEQFF.